This T cell receptor beta chain was retrieved from a study of blood T cell repertoires in COVID-19. Assay used: immunoSEQ multiplex PCR; TCRdb lists only in-frame clones, some missing. The repertoire holds a few hundred thousand clones, with around 90% as singletons. Trimming cost V 2 bases and J 0 bases, with 9 bases left between them. Germline values: CDR1 SGHRS, CDR2 YFSETQ. The CDR3 runs 15 residues. Sequenced material: PBMCs or T cells enriched from blood (not recorded which). This rearrangement joins TRBV5-1 to TRBJ2-1; D not certain. The sequence was obtained from a woman in her late teens or twenties with acute COVID-19. In nucleotides, the CDR3 is TGCGCCAGCAGCTTTGTGCCCAGCTCCTACAATGAGCAGTTCTTC. Translating it yields CASSFVPSSYNEQFF.